The 28 T cell receptor beta chains presented below share a single source sample, sequenced in a study of cytomegalovirus exposure and HLA in healthy donors. The study ran its PCR with 60 Vbeta and 13 Jbeta primers. Sequencing used immunoSEQ multiplex PCR; TCRdb keeps in-frame clones, though not all of them. Among about 80,000 clones listed, around 79% were seen once. The sequenced sample was PBMCs. Receptors were obtained from a human donor in good health.

The chain is built from TRBV4-1 and TRBJ1-2, with D possibly being TRBD1 (5 bases). The V gene lost 2 bases and the J gene lost 2 bases, with 9 bases spanning the gap. The germline gives CDR1 MGHRA, CDR2 YSYEKL. The CDR3 length is 14 residues. CDR3 region: CASSQTQGNYGYTF. CDR3 coding DNA: TGCGCCAGCAGCCAAACGCAGGGCAACTATGGCTACACCTTC.

V and J are TRBV5-6 and TRBJ2-7; D ambiguous. Trimming shortened V by 0 bases and J by 4 bases, and 14 bases separated the two germline ends. CDR1 is SGHDT and CDR2 is YYEEEE in the germline V gene. The CDR3 is 15 amino acids. The CDR3 reads CASSLEQVPPYEQYF. DNA for the CDR3: TGTGCCAGCAGCTTGGAGCAGGTCCCCCCTTACGAGCAGTACTTC.

The V call is TRBV6-5, the J call TRBJ1-2; tentatively, D is TRBD1 (5 bases). The CDR3 contains 15 residues. V shed 4 bases and J shed 6 bases, with 18 bases lying between them. Per the germline V gene, CDR1 is MNHEY and CDR2 is SVGAGI. The chain's CDR3 is CASSSGGGELDGYTF. The DNA for the CDR3 is TGTGCCAGCAGTTCCGGCGGGGGGGAATTAGATGGCTACACCTTC.

The chain recombines TRBV5-6 with TRBJ2-5; 8 bases map to TRBD1. Per germline, CDR1 SGHDT and CDR2 YYEEEE. This CDR3 region has 15 residues. Losses at the gene ends were 4 bases for V and 2 bases for J; bases not matched to a gene: 7. The CDR3 region has the DNA TGTGCCAGCAGCCGACAGGGGCTGCCTCAAGAGACCCAGTACTTC. Amino acids: CASSRQGLPQETQYF.

The V gene is TRBV19, the J gene TRBJ1-5; D remains ambiguous. CDR3 length: 13 residues. Trimming shortened V by 5 bases and J by 2 bases, and 7 bases separated the two germline ends. CDR1 and CDR2 from the germline V gene are LNHDA and SQIVND (reference sequence). Written as DNA, the CDR3 is TGTGCCAGTAGTGCGGGAGGCAATCAGCCCCAGCATTTT. Protein: CASSAGGNQPQHF.

The chain employs TRBV9 and TRBJ2-3; weak D call: TRBD1 (5 bases). In germline, CDR1 is SGDLS, CDR2 YYNGEE. This CDR3 region has 14 residues. Trimming took off 2 bases at V and 4 bases at J, with 11 bases between the two ends. This CDR3 is CASSVRVIADTQYF. In DNA form, the CDR3 reads TGTGCCAGCAGCGTCAGGGTAATCGCAGATACGCAGTATTTT. Looking up the rest from reference TRBV9 and TRBJ2-3 gives the full variable domain: DSGVTQTPKHLITATGQRVTLRCSPRSGDLSVYWYQQSLDQGLQFLIQYYNGEERAKGNILERFSAQQFPDLHSELNLSSLELGDSALYFCASSVRVIADTQYFGPGTRLTVL.

This chain connects TRBV9 to TRBJ2-1; 7 bases are shared with TRBD1. The ends lost 2 bases at V and 0 bases at J; junction bases unmatched: 17. The CDR3 is made up of 20 amino acids. Germline V CDR1 and CDR2: SGDLS, YYNGEE. The CDR3 DNA sequence: TGTGCCAGCAGCGTTTGGCCCCAGGGGGACACTTTAAGCTCCTACAATGAGCAGTTCTTC. It encodes CASSVWPQGDTLSSYNEQFF.

The chain is built from TRBV6-4 and TRBJ2-2, with TRBD2 matching over 9 bases. The CDR3 sequence is 16 residues long. Germline values: CDR1 MRHNA, CDR2 SNTAGT. The ends lost 3 bases at V and 7 bases at J; junction bases unmatched: 9. CDR3 sequence reads: CASSEVSSGASGELFF. CDR3 bases: TGTGCCAGCAGTGAAGTGTCTAGCGGGGCGAGCGGGGAGCTGTTTTTT.

J is TRBJ2-7 and V is TRBV29-1; D is perhaps TRBD2 (6 bases). Trimming pared 3 bases from V and 12 bases from J, leaving 18 bases between. CDR3 length: 12 amino acids. Germline CDR1 and CDR2: SQVTM and ANQGSEA. The CDR3 loop is CSVDGERGSMYF. The CDR3 DNA reads TGCAGCGTTGATGGGGAACGGGGGAGTATGTACTTC.

This clone was seen a handful of times. The chain is built from TRBV5-6 and TRBJ1-5; 8 bases are shared with TRBD1. Germline CDR1 is SGHDT and CDR2 is YYEEEE. This CDR3 spans 16 amino acids. Germline trimming cut 5 bases from V and 2 bases from J; bases unmatched to any gene: 9. CDR3 region: CASSSLRGLGNQPQHF. In DNA form, the CDR3 reads TGTGCCAGCAGTAGCCTCAGGGGGCTGGGCAATCAGCCCCAGCATTTT.

J is TRBJ1-5 and V is TRBV19; 7 bases agree with TRBD1. V was clipped by 6 bases and J by 6 bases; unmatched bases: 14. The CDR3 totals 16 residues. The germline gives CDR1 LNHDA, CDR2 SQIVND (reference sequence). As DNA, the CDR3 is TGTGCCAGTAGGAGGGGGCGACAGGGAGACGTTCAGCCCCAGCATTTT. It encodes CASRRGRQGDVQPQHF.

The chain has TRBV25-1 and TRBJ2-7; D perhaps matches TRBD1 (6 bases). The CDR3 is 14 residues long. Trimming stripped 6 bases from V and 0 bases from J, with 12 bases between. Per germline, CDR1 MGHDK and CDR2 SYGVNS. CDR3 sequence (DNA): TGTGCCAGCAGCACAGGGTTAAGCTCCTACGAGCAGTACTTC. Translating gives CASSTGLSSYEQYF.

The V call is TRBV6-5, the J call TRBJ1-1; TRBD1 matches at 7 bases. CDR1 is MNHEY, CDR2 SVGAGI, per germline. The CDR3 extends over 14 amino acids. The junction had 10 bases not matched to a gene; V was cut back by 7 bases and J by 5 bases. CDR3 loop: CASNEQGKVTEAFF. CDR3 nucleotide sequence: TGTGCCAGCAATGAACAGGGGAAGGTGACTGAAGCTTTCTTT.

The chain employs TRBV19 and TRBJ2-1; 10 bases line up with TRBD2. Germline V gene lookup returns CDR1 LNHDA and CDR2 SQIVND (reference sequence). This CDR3 spans 14 amino acids. The V segment lost 7 bases and the J segment 4 bases; nucleotides outside the gene matches: 4. This CDR3 reads CASTSGGAYNEQFF. The CDR3, as DNA: TGTGCCAGTACCAGCGGGGGGGCGTACAATGAGCAGTTCTTC.

This chain's CDR3 is CASRPHLAGDTQYF. The CDR3 DNA follows: TGTGCCAGCAGACCCCACCTAGCGGGGGATACGCAGTATTTT. The rearrangement joins TRBV6-5 to TRBJ2-3; 9 bases agree with TRBD2. From germline, CDR1 is MNHEY and CDR2 SVGAGI. This CDR3 has 14 residues. Germline trimming cut 6 bases from V and 6 bases from J; bases unmatched to any gene: 7.

This chain connects TRBV27 to TRBJ2-7, with D uncertain. Germline V gene sequence: CDR1 MNHEY, CDR2 SMNVEV (reference sequence). There are 13 residues in the CDR3. V was pared by 2 bases and J by 5 bases, with 10 bases between. CDR3 in amino acids: CASSLGLVDEQYF. In nucleotides, the CDR3 is TGTGCCAGCAGTTTAGGGCTCGTTGACGAGCAGTACTTC.

The chain uses TRBV5-1 and TRBJ2-3, with 15 positions matching TRBD2. J gave up 2 bases and V 0 bases, and 4 bases lay outside the gene matches. This CDR3 spans 18 amino acids. Germline CDR1 is SGHRS and CDR2 is YFSETQ. The CDR3 spells CASSLGGLAGGLTDTQYF. Written as DNA, the CDR3 is TGCGCCAGCAGCTTGGGGGGACTAGCGGGGGGACTCACAGATACGCAGTATTTT.

This chain links TRBV5-1 with TRBJ1-4, with 8 bases identical to TRBD1. Per germline, CDR1 SGHRS and CDR2 YFSETQ. V was pared by 2 bases and J by 5 bases, with 2 bases of the junction left unmatched. The CDR3 runs to 14 residues. CDR3 DNA: TGCGCCAGCAGCTTTACAGGGGGGAATGAAAAACTGTTTTTT. Its protein is CASSFTGGNEKLFF.

This chain links TRBV2 with TRBJ2-7, with 7 bases aligning to TRBD2. The trim removed 6 bases at V and 13 bases at J, leaving 12 bases unmatched. CDR1 SNHLY and CDR2 FYNNEI come from the germline V gene. The CDR3 contains 12 residues. Here the CDR3 DNA reads TGTGCCAGCAGCGCGGGAGAGACGGTCTTATACTTC. This codes for CASSAGETVLYF.

This sequence joins TRBV9 and TRBJ1-2; the D gene is possibly TRBD1 (5 bases). The CDR3 runs to 15 residues. Trimming took off 0 bases at V and 5 bases at J, with 14 bases between the two ends. Germline-derived CDR1 and CDR2 are SGDLS and YYNGEE. CDR3 amino acids: CASSVAQGTRYGYTF. The CDR3 DNA sequence: TGTGCCAGCAGCGTAGCTCAGGGAACCAGATATGGCTACACCTTC.

The chain has TRBV4-2 and TRBJ2-5; 10 bases agree with TRBD2. This CDR3 has 18 amino acids. J gave up 4 bases and V 0 bases, and 11 bases lay outside the gene matches. The V gene's germline CDR1 is LGHNA and CDR2 YNFKEQ. The CDR3 sequence is CASSQDRAAGGPGETQYF. The CDR3 DNA reads TGTGCCAGCAGCCAAGATCGGGCAGCGGGGGGGCCAGGAGAGACCCAGTACTTC.

This clone has just a few counts. The rearrangement links TRBV7-9 to TRBJ1-5, with D perhaps TRBD1 (6 bases). The CDR3 has 14 amino acids. The V end lost 5 bases, the J end lost 7 bases, and 15 bases lay between the germline ends. Germline CDR1 and CDR2: SEHNR and FQNEAQ (reference sequence). The DNA of the CDR3 is TGTGCCAGCAGCATTCAGGGGAGGGAGCAGCCCCAGCATTTT. Protein product: CASSIQGREQPQHF.

The chain couples TRBV11-2 to TRBJ2-4; 13 bases are a match to TRBD2. Germline lookup yields CDR1 SGHAT and CDR2 FQNNGV. V lost 4 bases and J lost 0; bases outside the gene matches: 6. CDR3 length: 18 residues. The CDR3 sequence is CASSSLAGGRLAKNIQYF. The CDR3 DNA reads TGTGCCAGCAGCTCACTAGCGGGGGGGCGTCTAGCCAAAAACATTCAGTACTTC.

The chain has TRBV27 and TRBJ1-5; 7 bases agree with TRBD1. Germline V lookup: CDR1 MNHEY, CDR2 SMNVEV (reference sequence). This CDR3 region has 13 residues. Germline trimming cut 5 bases from V and 5 bases from J; bases unmatched to any gene: 3. The CDR3, as DNA: TGTGCCAGCAGTCCCAGGGGGGATCAGCCCCAGCATTTT. Translated: CASSPRGDQPQHF.

The V call is TRBV18, the J call TRBJ2-7; TRBD1 matches 7 bases. V lost 0 bases and J lost 0; bases outside the gene matches: 5. The CDR3 totals 16 residues. CDR1 is KGHSH and CDR2 is LQKENI in the germline V gene. Here the CDR3 DNA reads TGTGCCAGCTCACCACCGAGGGGGCGGAGCTCCTACGAGCAGTACTTC. Its protein product is CASSPPRGRSSYEQYF.

The rearrangement links TRBV9 to TRBJ2-5, with D uncertain. Germline V CDR1 and CDR2: SGDLS, YYNGEE. V was shortened by 0 bases and J by 1 base, with 10 bases between the two germline ends. CDR3 length: 15 residues. CDR3 coding DNA: TGTGCCAGCAGCGTAGGCCCAGCGCGCCAAGAGACCCAGTACTTC. This sequence encodes CASSVGPARQETQYF.

V and J are TRBV2 and TRBJ2-5, with D possibly matching TRBD1 (5 bases). The CDR3 sequence is 11 residues long. With 9 bases removed from V and 3 bases from J, the gap between germline ends came to 8 bases. Germline CDR1 SNHLY, CDR2 FYNNEI. The CDR3 coding sequence is TGTGCCAGTAAAGGGGAAGAGACCCAGTACTTC. Translated: CASKGEETQYF.

J is TRBJ1-2 and V is TRBV7-9; 7 bases map to TRBD1. The V gene's germline CDR1 is SEHNR and CDR2 FQNEAQ (reference sequence). This CDR3 has 15 residues. Germline trimming cut 5 bases from V and 8 bases from J; bases unmatched to any gene: 14. The CDR3 DNA follows: TGTGCCAGCAGCCTCGTGCAGGGGGATACGGACGGCTACACCTTC. This gives the protein CASSLVQGDTDGYTF.